The T cell receptor beta chain under discussion was sequenced for a study of cytomegalovirus exposure and HLA in healthy donors. Researchers ran the PCR with 60 Vbeta and 13 Jbeta primers. Some clones are missing from TCRdb's copy, which holds only in-frame ones; the method was immunoSEQ multiplex PCR. The sample records fewer than 250,000 clones, about 81% being singletons. Germline V gene lookup returns CDR1 LGHNA and CDR2 YSLEER. The CDR3 is 18 amino acids. V lost 0 bases and J 0 bases, leaving 14 bases between the germline ends. Sequenced input: PBMCs. This TCR came from a man aged 25-40 years in good health and CMV-seropositive. The genes are TRBV4-3 and TRBJ2-2, with D uncertain. Written as DNA, the CDR3 is TGCGCCAGCAGCCAAGAGGGTATAGGAGCGACGAACACCGGGGAGCTGTTTTTT. Encoded protein: CASSQEGIGATNTGELFF.